These 15 T cell receptor beta chains were all obtained from the same sample, sequenced in a study of control samples from healthy donors and cancer patients. The method was immunoSEQ multiplex PCR; TCRdb's version includes in-frame clones alone and lacks a portion of them. The data contain around 140,000 clones, roughly 86% of them singletons. Sequenced material: PBMCs. All receptors come from a man aged 45-65 years with head and neck cancer.

The chain combines TRBV19 with TRBJ1-1; D gene ambiguous. V dropped 3 bases and J dropped 6 bases, with 5 bases sitting between them. CDR3 length equals 11 residues. The germline CDR1 and CDR2 sequences are LNHDA and SQIVND (reference sequence). The CDR3 reads CASSIVSEAFF. The CDR3 DNA reads as TGTGCCAGTAGTATCGTATCTGAAGCTTTCTTT.

The chain combines TRBV12-5 with TRBJ1-1; tentatively, D is TRBD1 (6 bases). V lost 7 bases and J lost 9, with 15 bases in between. This CDR3 comprises 12 residues. Germline assignment: CDR1 LGHNT and CDR2 FRNRAP. The CDR3 loop is CASAVDSRKAFF. The CDR3 DNA reads TGTGCTAGTGCCGTGGACAGTAGGAAAGCTTTCTTT. The full variable domain, rest sourced from reference TRBV12-5 and TRBJ1-1, is DARVTQTPRHKVTEMGQEVTMRCQPILGHNTVFWYRQTMMQGLELLAYFRNRAPLDDSGMPKDRFSAEMPDATLATLKIQPSEPRDSAVYFCASAVDSRKAFFGQGTRLTVV.

This sequence joins TRBV12-3 or TRBV12-4 and TRBJ2-2, with D perhaps TRBD1 (6 bases). The CDR3 spans 13 residues. V was cut by 8 bases and J by 4 bases, with 11 bases left in between. CDR3 bases: TGTGCCAGCGGAAAAGGGGGCACCGGGGAGCTGTTTTTT. This encodes CASGKGGTGELFF.

The chain employs TRBV6-1 and TRBJ2-5; D is ambiguous. This CDR3 spans 14 amino acids. Germline-derived CDR1 and CDR2 are MNHNS and SASEGT. Between the trimmed V and J ends, which lost 2 bases and 4 bases, there was a span of 11 bases. The CDR3 region is CASSETWPSETQYF. The CDR3 bases are TGTGCCAGCAGTGAAACCTGGCCATCAGAGACCCAGTACTTC.

This chain joins TRBV24-1 and TRBJ2-2; no clear D. The CDR3 extends over 13 amino acids. The V end was cut by 9 bases, the J end by 6 bases, with 13 bases between. From germline, CDR1 is KGHDR and CDR2 SFDVKD. CDR3 coding DNA: TGTGCCACCGGCGCCGGGCATGCCGGGGAGCTGTTTTTT. This encodes CATGAGHAGELFF.

The rearrangement links TRBV27 to TRBJ2-1; 11 bases match TRBD2. The CDR3 is made up of 17 amino acids. The junction had 3 bases not matched to a gene; V was cut back by 0 bases and J by 2 bases. CDR1 MNHEY and CDR2 SMNVEV come from the germline V gene (reference sequence). The CDR3 region has the DNA TGTGCCAGCAGTTTATCTAGCGGGAGGGCCCCCTACAATGAGCAGTTCTTC. Translation gives CASSLSSGRAPYNEQFF.

The rearrangement uses TRBV5-1 and TRBJ2-1; 12 bases are shared with TRBD2. The CDR3 runs to 16 residues. With 2 bases clipped from V and 4 bases from J, the junction kept 4 bases outside the gene matches. Germline V gene lookup returns CDR1 SGHRS and CDR2 YFSETQ. For the CDR3, the DNA is TGCGCCAGCAGCTTCGAGGGACTAGCGGGTTACAATGAGCAGTTCTTC. Translation: CASSFEGLAGYNEQFF.

The genes are TRBV30 and TRBJ2-3, with unresolved D. The V and J ends lost 4 bases and 1 base respectively, with 9 bases between them. Germline-derived CDR1 and CDR2 are GTSNPN and SVGIG (reference sequence). The CDR3 totals 13 residues. The DNA of the CDR3 is TGTGCCTGGAAATTGTGGGGCACAGATACGCAGTATTTT. Amino acid sequence: CAWKLWGTDTQYF.

The chain joins TRBV5-1 to TRBJ2-1; 9 bases match TRBD1. Germline V gene lookup returns CDR1 SGHRS and CDR2 YFSETQ. V trimming: 3 bases; J trimming: 1 base; junction bases outside the gene matches: 5. This CDR3 has 16 amino acids. The CDR3 DNA is TGCGCCAGCAGCTCAACCGGGACAGGGTCCTACAATGAGCAGTTCTTC. It specifies CASSSTGTGSYNEQFF.

The chain uses TRBV18 and TRBJ1-5; 7 bases line up with TRBD1. The CDR3 has 15 residues. V dropped 3 bases and J dropped 5; count of bases not matched to a gene: 7. Germline loops: CDR1 KGHSH, CDR2 LQKENI. The CDR3 nucleotides read TGTGCCAGCTCACCTAGGGGGCGCCAGGATCAGCCCCAGCATTTT. It translates to CASSPRGRQDQPQHF.

This clone was seen a handful of times. The junction and the germline gene differ at one end; a read error may be behind it. The chain uses TRBV7-9 and TRBJ2-7; D unresolved. This CDR3 region has 12 residues. CDR1 SEHNR and CDR2 FQNEAQ come from the germline V gene (reference sequence). The CDR3 here is CASGEISHEQYF. The CDR3 DNA sequence: TGTGCCAGTGGTGAGATCTCCCACGAGCAGTACTTC.

The chain links TRBV19 to TRBJ2-6; 9 nucleotides line up with TRBD1. The germline CDR1 and CDR2 sequences are LNHDA and SQIVND (reference sequence). V shed 8 bases, J shed 7 bases, and the junction held 6 bases outside the gene matches. CDR3 length equals 14 residues. The CDR3 coding sequence is TGTGCCAGTGCGGGGACAGGGAGAGCCAACGTCCTGACTTTC. Protein product: CASAGTGRANVLTF.

This clone came up once. The J gene is TRBJ2-2, the V gene TRBV6-4; D perhaps matches TRBD1 (7 bases). The germline gives CDR1 MRHNA, CDR2 SNTAGT. The CDR3 length is 16 residues. V lost 6 bases and J lost 4, with 18 bases in between. The CDR3 spells CASSAGQGDLTGELFF. The CDR3, as DNA: TGTGCCAGCAGCGCGGGGCAGGGGGACCTCACCGGGGAGCTGTTTTTT.

The V and J genes are TRBV6-1 and TRBJ2-1; TRBD2 matches at 12 bases. The germline V gene encodes CDR1 MNHNS and CDR2 SASEGT. With 1 base clipped from V and 4 bases from J, the junction kept 11 bases outside the gene matches. The CDR3 consists of 19 residues. CDR3 region: CASSEGTSGEVIWYNEQFF. Written as DNA, the CDR3 is TGTGCCAGCAGTGAAGGGACTAGCGGGGAGGTGATCTGGTACAATGAGCAGTTCTTC.

The chain combines TRBV11-2 with TRBJ1-1, with D possibly being TRBD1 (5 bases). Looked up from germline, CDR1 is SGHAT and CDR2 is FQNNGV. This CDR3 is built from 17 residues. V was pared by 0 bases and J by 3 bases, with 17 bases between. Here the CDR3 DNA reads TGTGCCAGCAGCTTAGATGGGGCACGAGTGGTGGACACTGAAGCTTTCTTT. This sequence encodes CASSLDGARVVDTEAFF. Based on the CDR3 plus reference TRBV11-2 and TRBJ1-1, the full variable domain is EAGVAQSPRYKIIEKRQSVAFWCNPISGHATLYWYQQILGQGPKLLIQFQNNGVVDDSQLPKDRFSAERLKGVDSTLKIQPAKLEDSAVYLCASSLDGARVVDTEAFFGQGTRLTVV.